This TCR beta chain was recorded in a study of blood T cell repertoires in COVID-19. About the study: The analysed material was cDNA or gDNA that came from T cells, B-cell-depleted T cells, or PBMCs.

This clone showed up just once. Germline lookup yields CDR1 SGHNT and CDR2 YENEEA. This CDR3 comprises 14 residues. V shed 5 bases, J shed 8 bases, and the junction held 8 bases outside the gene matches. Clones were read by immunoSEQ multiplex PCR, and TCRdb kept only the in-frame ones, dropping some. Here the sample spans more than 110,000 clones, roughly four fifths being singletons. Ages ranged from roughly 18 to 100 years, with residence in about two dozen US areas. Each participant's cohort was designated according to participant-reported clinical history. The chain carries TRBV11-3 and TRBJ1-4; 7 bases are a match to TRBD1. Sequencing used PBMCs or T cells enriched from blood (not recorded which). The sequence was obtained from a woman under 30 who had been exposed to COVID-19. The CDR3 loop is CASSQGQQGEKLFF. CDR3 DNA sequence: TGTGCCAGCAGCCAGGGACAGCAGGGGGAAAAACTGTTTTTT.